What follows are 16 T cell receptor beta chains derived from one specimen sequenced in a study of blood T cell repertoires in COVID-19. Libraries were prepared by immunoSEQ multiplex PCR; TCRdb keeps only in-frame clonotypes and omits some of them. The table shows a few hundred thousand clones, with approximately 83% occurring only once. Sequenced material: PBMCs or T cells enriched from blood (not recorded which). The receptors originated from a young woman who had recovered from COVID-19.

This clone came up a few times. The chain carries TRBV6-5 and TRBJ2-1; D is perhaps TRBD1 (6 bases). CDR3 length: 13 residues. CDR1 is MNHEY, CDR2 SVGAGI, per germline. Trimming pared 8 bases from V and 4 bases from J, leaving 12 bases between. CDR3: CASGLRGYNEQFF. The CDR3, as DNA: TGTGCCAGCGGACTTAGGGGGTACAATGAGCAGTTCTTC.

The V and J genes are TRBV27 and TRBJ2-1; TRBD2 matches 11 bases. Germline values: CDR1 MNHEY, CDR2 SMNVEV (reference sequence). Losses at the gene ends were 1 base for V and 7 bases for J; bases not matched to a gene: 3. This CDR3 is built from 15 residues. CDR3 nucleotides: TGTGCCAGCAGTTTATTAGCGGGGGGGGCAAATGAGCAGTTCTTC. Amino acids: CASSLLAGGANEQFF.

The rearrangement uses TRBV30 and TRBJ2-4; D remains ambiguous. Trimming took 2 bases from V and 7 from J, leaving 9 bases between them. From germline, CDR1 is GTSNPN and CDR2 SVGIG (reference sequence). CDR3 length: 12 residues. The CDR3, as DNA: TGTGCCTGGAGTCCCGTCGGGAACATTCAGTACTTC. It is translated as CAWSPVGNIQYF.

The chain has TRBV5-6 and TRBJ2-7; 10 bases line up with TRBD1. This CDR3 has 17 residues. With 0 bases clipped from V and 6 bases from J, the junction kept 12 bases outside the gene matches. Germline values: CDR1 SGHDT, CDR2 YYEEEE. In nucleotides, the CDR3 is TGTGCCAGCAGCTTGGAGCCGGGACAGGGGAGAGGTGGCGAGCAGTACTTC. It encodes CASSLEPGQGRGGEQYF.

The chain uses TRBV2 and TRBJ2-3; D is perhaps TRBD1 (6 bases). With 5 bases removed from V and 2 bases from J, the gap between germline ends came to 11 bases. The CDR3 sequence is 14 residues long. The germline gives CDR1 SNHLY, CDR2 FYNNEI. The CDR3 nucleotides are TGTGCCAGCAGTTCCCAGGGGCTCACAGATACGCAGTATTTT. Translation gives CASSSQGLTDTQYF.

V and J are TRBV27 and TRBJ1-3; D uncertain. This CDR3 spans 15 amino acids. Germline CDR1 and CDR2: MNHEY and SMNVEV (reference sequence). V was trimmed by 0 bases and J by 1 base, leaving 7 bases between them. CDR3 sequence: CASSLSGVSGNTIYF. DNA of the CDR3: TGTGCCAGCAGTTTATCAGGAGTGTCTGGAAACACCATATATTTT.

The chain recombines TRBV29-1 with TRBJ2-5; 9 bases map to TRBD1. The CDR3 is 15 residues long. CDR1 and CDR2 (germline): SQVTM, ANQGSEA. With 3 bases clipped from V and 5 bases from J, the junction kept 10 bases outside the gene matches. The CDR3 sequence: CSVDGSGTGSETQYF. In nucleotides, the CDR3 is TGCAGCGTTGATGGTAGTGGGACAGGGAGTGAGACCCAGTACTTC.

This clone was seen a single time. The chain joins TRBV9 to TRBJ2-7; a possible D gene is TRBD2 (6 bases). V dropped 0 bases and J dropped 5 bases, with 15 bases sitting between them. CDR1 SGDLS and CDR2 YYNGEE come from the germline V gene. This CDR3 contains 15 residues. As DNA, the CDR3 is TGTGCCAGCAGCGTAGGAGGAGGGAGAGCCGACGAGCAGTACTTC. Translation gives CASSVGGGRADEQYF.

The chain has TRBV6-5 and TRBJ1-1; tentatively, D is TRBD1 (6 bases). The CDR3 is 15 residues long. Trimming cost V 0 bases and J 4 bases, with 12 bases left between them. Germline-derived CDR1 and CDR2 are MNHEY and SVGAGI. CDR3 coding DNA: TGTGCCAGCAGTTACTCGGCGGGGGGCCGCACTGAAGCTTTCTTT. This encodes CASSYSAGGRTEAFF.

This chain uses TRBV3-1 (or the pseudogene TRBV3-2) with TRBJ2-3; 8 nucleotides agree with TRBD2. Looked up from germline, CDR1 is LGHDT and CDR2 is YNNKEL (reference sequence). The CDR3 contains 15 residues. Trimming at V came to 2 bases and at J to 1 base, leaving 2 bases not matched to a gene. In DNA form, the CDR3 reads TGTGCCAGCAGCCAACGGGAGGGCGGCACAGATACGCAGTATTTT. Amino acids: CASSQREGGTDTQYF.

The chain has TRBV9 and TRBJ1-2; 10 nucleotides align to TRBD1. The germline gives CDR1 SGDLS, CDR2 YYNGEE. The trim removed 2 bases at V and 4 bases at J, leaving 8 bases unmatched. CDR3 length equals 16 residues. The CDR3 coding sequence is TGTGCCAGCAGCGTCCCCCCCGGGACAGGGGTCTATGGCTACACCTTC. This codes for CASSVPPGTGVYGYTF. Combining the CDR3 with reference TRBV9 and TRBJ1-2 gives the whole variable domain DSGVTQTPKHLITATGQRVTLRCSPRSGDLSVYWYQQSLDQGLQFLIQYYNGEERAKGNILERFSAQQFPDLHSELNLSSLELGDSALYFCASSVPPGTGVYGYTFGSGTRLTVV.

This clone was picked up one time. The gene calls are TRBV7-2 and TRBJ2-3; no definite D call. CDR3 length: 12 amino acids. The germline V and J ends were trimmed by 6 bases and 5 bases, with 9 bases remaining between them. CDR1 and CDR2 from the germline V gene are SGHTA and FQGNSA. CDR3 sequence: CASSPLLDTQYF. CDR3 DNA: TGTGCCAGCAGTCCCCTTTTAGATACGCAGTATTTT.

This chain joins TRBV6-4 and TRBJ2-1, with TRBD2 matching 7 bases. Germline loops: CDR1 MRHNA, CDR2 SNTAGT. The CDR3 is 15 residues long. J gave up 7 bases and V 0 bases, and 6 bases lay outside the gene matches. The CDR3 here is CASSDSRSGGNEQFF. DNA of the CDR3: TGTGCCAGCAGTGACTCGAGGTCGGGGGGTAATGAGCAGTTCTTC.

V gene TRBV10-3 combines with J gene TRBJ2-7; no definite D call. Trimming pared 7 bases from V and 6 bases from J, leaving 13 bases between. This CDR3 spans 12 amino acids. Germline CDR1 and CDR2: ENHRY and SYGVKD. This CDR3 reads CAIKEEVAEQYF. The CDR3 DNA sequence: TGTGCCATCAAAGAGGAAGTTGCCGAGCAGTACTTC.

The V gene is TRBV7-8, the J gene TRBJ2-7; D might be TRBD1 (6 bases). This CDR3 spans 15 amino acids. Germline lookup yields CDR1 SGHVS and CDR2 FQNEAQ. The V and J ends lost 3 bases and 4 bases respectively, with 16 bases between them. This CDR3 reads CASSLLLGQNYEQYF. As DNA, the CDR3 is TGTGCCAGCAGCTTGCTTCTTGGACAGAATTACGAGCAGTACTTC.

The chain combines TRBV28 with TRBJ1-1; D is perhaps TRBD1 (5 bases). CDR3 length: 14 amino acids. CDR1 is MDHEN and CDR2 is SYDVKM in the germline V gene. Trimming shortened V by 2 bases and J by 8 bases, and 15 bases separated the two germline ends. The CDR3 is CASSLTGQLVEAFF. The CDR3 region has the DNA TGTGCCAGCAGTTTAACCGGACAATTGGTCGAAGCTTTCTTT.